What follows is one TCR beta chain and its context. The sample comes from a study of blood T cell repertoires in COVID-19. Study-level background: From the United States, Italy and Spain came samples of acute and convalescent COVID-19. Sample material is recorded as cDNA or gDNA derived from T cells, B-cell-depleted T cells, or PBMCs.

In the original processing: The assay estimated nucleated cells by amplifying reference gene primers. Only in-frame clones appear in the TCRdb table, and some are missing; sequencing was by immunoSEQ multiplex PCR. V and J calls and clone size are copied from that table; D and trimming were computed from the DNA. The top ten clones hold roughly 8.6% of a sample with 120,000 or so clones, about 74% of them seen once. The sequence derives from a human donor in a cohort sampled during active COVID-19. Material for sequencing was peripheral blood.

The chain's CDR3 is CASSLRGIYGYTF. CDR3 DNA sequence: TGTGCCAGCAGCTTAAGGGGCATCTATGGCTACACCTTC. The rearrangement links TRBV5-8 to TRBJ1-2, with D perhaps matching TRBD1 (5 bases). Trimming left V 2 bases short and J 4 bases short, with 9 bases between. CDR3 size: 13 residues. Germline lookup yields CDR1 SGHTS and CDR2 YDEGEE. The entire variable domain, with the rest obtained from reference TRBV5-8 and TRBJ1-2, is as follows: EAGVTQSPTHLIKTRGQQATLRCSPISGHTSVYWYQQALGLGLQFLLWYDEGEERNRGNFPPRFSGRQFPNYSSELNVNALELEDSALYLCASSLRGIYGYTFGSGTRLTVV.